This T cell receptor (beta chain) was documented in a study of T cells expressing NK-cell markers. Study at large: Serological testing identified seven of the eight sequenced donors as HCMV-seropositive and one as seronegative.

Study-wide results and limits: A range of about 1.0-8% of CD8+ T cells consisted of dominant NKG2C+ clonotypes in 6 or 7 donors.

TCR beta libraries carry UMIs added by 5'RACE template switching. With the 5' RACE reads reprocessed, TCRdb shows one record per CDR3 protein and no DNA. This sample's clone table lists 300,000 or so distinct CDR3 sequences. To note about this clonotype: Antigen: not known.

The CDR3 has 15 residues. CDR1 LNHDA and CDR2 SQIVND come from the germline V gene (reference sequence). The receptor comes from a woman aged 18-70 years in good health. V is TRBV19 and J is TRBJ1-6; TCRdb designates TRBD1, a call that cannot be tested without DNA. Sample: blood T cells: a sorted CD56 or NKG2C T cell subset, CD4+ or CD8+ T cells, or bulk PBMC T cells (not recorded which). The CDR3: CASSPSTGRNSPLHF.